This T cell receptor beta chain emerged from a study of T cell responses to AZD1222 COVID-19 vaccine. General observations from the study: The breadth and depth of Spike-specific TCRs increased once two AZD1222 doses had been given.

Method: immunoSEQ multiplex PCR; TCRdb's copy keeps in-frame clones and lacks some. The sample holds approximately 150,000 clones, just over 90% seen once. Details on this clone: Antigen specificity is unknown.

The CDR3 runs to 16 residues. The J segment lost 0 bases and the V segment lost 0 bases, leaving 2 bases of the junction unmatched. In germline, CDR1 is SEHNR, CDR2 FQNEAQ (reference sequence). The chain is built from TRBV7-9 and TRBJ2-7, with TRBD1 identical over 10 bases. The clonotype was recovered from an adult in good health. Sample: peripheral blood, taken on day 0 of MenACWY control vaccination. CDR3 residues: CASSLARTGGSYEQYF. CDR3 sequence (DNA): TGTGCCAGCAGCTTAGCGCGGACAGGGGGCTCCTACGAGCAGTACTTC.